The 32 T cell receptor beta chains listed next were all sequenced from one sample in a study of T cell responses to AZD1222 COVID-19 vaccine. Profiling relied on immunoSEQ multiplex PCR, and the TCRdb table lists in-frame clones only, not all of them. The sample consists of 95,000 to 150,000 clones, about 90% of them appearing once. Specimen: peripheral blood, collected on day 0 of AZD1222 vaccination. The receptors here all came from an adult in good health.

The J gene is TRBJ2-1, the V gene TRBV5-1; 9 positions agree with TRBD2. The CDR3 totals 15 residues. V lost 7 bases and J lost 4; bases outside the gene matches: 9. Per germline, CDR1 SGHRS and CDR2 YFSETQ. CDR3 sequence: CASRPTTSGYNEQFF. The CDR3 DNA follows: TGCGCCAGCCGCCCCACGACTAGCGGATACAATGAGCAGTTCTTC.

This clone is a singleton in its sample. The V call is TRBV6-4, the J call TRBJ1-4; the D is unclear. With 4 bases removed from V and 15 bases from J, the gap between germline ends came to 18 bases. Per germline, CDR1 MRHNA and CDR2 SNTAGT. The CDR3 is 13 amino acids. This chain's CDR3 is CASSARERAEVFF. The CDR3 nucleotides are TGTGCCAGCAGTGCACGGGAACGGGCAGAAGTGTTTTTT.

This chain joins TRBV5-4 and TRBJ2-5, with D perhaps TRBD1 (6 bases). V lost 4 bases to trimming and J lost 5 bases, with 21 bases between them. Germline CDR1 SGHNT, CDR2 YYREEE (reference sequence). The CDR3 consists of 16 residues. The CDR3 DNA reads TGTGCCAGCAGCCAACTCCGGGACAAAGGCGGGGAGACCCAGTACTTC. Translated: CASSQLRDKGGETQYF. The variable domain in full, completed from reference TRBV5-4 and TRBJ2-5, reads ETGVTQSPTHLIKTRGQQVTLRCSSQSGHNTVSWYQQALGQGPQFIFQYYREEENGRGNFPPRFSGLQFPNYSSELNVNALELDDSALYLCASSQLRDKGGETQYFGPGTRLLVL.

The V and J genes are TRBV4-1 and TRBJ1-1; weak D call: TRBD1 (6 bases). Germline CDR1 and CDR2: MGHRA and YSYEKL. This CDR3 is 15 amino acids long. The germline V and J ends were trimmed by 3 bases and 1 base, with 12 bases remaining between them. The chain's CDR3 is CASSQIQGKNTEAFF. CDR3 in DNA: TGCGCCAGCAGCCAGATTCAGGGGAAGAACACTGAAGCTTTCTTT.

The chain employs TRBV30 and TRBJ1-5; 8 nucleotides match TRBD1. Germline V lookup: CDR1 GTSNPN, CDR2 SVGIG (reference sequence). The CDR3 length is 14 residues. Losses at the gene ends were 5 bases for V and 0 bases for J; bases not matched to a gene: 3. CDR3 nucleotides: TGTGCCTGGGGACAGGGCGGTAGCAATCAGCCCCAGCATTTT. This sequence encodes CAWGQGGSNQPQHF.

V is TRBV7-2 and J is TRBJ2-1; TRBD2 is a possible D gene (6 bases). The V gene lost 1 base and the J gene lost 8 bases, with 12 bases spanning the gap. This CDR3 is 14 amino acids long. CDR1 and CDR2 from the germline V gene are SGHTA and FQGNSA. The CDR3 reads CASSLGYWRDEQFF. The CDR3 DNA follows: TGTGCCAGCAGCTTAGGGTATTGGAGGGATGAGCAGTTCTTC. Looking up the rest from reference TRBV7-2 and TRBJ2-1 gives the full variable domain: GAGVSQSPSNKVTEKGKDVELRCDPISGHTALYWYRQSLGQGLEFLIYFQGNSAPDKSGLPSDRFSAERTGGSVSTLTIQRTQQEDSAVYLCASSLGYWRDEQFFGPGTRLTVL.

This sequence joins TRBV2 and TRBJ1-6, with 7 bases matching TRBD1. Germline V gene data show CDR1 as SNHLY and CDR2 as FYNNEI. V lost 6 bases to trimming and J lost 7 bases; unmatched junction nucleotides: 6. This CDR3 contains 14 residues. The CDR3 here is CASSPDRRNSPLHF. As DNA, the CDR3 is TGTGCCAGCAGCCCGGACAGGCGAAATTCACCCCTCCACTTT.

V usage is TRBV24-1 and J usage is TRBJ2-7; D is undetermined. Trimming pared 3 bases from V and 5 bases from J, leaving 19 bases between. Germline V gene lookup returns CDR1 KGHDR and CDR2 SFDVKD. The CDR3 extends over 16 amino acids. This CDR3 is CATSDSVYPRSDEQYF. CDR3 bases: TGTGCCACCAGTGATAGTGTCTACCCTCGATCGGACGAGCAGTACTTC.

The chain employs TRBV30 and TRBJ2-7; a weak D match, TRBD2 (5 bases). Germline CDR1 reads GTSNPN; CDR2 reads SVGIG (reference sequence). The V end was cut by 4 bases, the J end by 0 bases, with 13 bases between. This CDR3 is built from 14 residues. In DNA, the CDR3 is TGTGCCTGGACAGGACTCAAAGGCTCCTACGAGCAGTACTTC. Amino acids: CAWTGLKGSYEQYF.

The CDR3 DNA reads TGCGCCAGCAGCCAAGGCTACAGAAACACCGGGGAGCTGTTTTTT. Protein product: CASSQGYRNTGELFF. This chain uses TRBV4-3 with TRBJ2-2, with D unclear. CDR1 and CDR2 (germline): LGHNA, YSLEER. CDR3 length: 15 amino acids. V shed 1 base and J shed 2 bases, with 8 bases lying between them.

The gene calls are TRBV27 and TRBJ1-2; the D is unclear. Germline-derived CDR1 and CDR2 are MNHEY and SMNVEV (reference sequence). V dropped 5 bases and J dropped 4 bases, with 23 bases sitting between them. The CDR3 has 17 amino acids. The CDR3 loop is CASSLNPTTSAIYGYTF. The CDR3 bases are TGTGCCAGCAGTCTTAACCCCACGACATCTGCGATCTATGGCTACACCTTC.

The CDR3 here is CASSFYGGTEAFF. DNA for the CDR3: TGTGCCAGCAGCTTTTATGGAGGGACTGAAGCTTTCTTT. The chain couples TRBV7-4 to TRBJ1-1; D uncertain. This CDR3 is 13 amino acids long. Germline lookup yields CDR1 SGHVT and CDR2 SQSDAQ. The V end lost 3 bases, the J end lost 5 bases, and 10 bases lay between the germline ends.

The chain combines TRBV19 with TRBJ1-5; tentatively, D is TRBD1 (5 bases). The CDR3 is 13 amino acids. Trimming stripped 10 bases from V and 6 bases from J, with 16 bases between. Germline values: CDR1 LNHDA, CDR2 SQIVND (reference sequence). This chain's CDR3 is CATPDSSSQPQHF. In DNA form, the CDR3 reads TGTGCCACTCCCGACAGCTCTAGTCAGCCCCAGCATTTT.

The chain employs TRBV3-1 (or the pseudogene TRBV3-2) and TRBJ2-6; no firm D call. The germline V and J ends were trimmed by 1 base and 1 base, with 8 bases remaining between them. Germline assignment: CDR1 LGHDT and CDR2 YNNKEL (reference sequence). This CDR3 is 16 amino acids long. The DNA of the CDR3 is TGTGCCAGCAGCCAAGCCGGGCGGTCTGGGGCCAACGTCCTGACTTTC. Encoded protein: CASSQAGRSGANVLTF.

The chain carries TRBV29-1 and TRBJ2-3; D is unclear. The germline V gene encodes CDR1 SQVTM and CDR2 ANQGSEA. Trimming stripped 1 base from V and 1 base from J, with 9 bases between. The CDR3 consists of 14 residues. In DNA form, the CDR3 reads TGCAGCGTTGAAGTAGGCTACCGCACAGATACGCAGTATTTT. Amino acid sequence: CSVEVGYRTDTQYF.

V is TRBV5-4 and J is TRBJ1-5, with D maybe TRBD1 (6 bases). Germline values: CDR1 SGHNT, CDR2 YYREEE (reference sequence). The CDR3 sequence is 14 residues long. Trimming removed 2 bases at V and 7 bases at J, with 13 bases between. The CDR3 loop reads CASSLHGQLQPQHF. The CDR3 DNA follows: TGTGCCAGCAGCTTACACGGACAGCTACAGCCCCAGCATTTT. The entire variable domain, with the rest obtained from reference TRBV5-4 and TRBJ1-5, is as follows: ETGVTQSPTHLIKTRGQQVTLRCSSQSGHNTVSWYQQALGQGPQFIFQYYREEENGRGNFPPRFSGLQFPNYSSELNVNALELDDSALYLCASSLHGQLQPQHFGDGTRLSIL.

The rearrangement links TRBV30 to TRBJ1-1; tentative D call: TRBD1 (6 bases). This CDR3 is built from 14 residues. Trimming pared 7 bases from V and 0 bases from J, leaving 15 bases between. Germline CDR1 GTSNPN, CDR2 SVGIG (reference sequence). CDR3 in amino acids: CASGWGALNTEAFF. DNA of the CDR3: TGTGCCTCCGGGTGGGGGGCTTTGAACACTGAAGCTTTCTTT.

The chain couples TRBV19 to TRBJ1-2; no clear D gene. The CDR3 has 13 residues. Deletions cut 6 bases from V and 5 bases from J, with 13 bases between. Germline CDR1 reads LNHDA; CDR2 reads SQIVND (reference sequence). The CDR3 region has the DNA TGTGCCAGTAGCCCAGGTGACAAGTATGGCTACACCTTC. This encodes CASSPGDKYGYTF.

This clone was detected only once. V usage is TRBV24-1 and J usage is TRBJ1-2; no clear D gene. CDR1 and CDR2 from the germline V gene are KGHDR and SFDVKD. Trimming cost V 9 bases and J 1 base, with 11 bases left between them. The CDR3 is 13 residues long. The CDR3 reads CATAADNNYGYTF. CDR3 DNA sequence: TGTGCCACCGCGGCAGACAATAACTATGGCTACACCTTC.

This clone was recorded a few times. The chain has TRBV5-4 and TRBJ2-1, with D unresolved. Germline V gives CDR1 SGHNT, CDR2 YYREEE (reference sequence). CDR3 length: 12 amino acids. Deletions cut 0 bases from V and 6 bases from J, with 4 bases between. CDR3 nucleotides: TGTGCCAGCAGCTTGGACAGCAATGAGCAGTTCTTC. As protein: CASSLDSNEQFF.

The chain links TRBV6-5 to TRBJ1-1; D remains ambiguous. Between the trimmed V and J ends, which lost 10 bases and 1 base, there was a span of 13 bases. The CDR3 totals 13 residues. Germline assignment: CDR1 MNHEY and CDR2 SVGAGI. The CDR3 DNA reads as TGTGCCATTGATGGAGTGCCGAACACTGAAGCTTTCTTT. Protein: CAIDGVPNTEAFF.

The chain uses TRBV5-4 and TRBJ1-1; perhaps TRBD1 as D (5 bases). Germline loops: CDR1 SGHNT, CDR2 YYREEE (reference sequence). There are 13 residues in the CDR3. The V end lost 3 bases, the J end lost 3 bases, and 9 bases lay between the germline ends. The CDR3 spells CASSWPGDTEAFF. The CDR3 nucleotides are TGTGCCAGCAGCTGGCCGGGGGACACTGAAGCTTTCTTT.

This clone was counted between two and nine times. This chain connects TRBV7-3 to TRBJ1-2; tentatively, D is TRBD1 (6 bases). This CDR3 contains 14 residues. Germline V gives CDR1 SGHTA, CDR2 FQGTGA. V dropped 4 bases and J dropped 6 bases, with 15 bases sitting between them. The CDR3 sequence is CASSSSTGPNGYTF. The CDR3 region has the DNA TGTGCCAGCAGCTCCTCGACAGGTCCTAATGGCTACACCTTC. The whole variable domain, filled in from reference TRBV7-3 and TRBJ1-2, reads GAGVSQTPSNKVTEKGKYVELRCDPISGHTALYWYRQSLGQGPEFLIYFQGTGAADDSGLPNDRFFAVRPEGSVSTLKIQRTERGDSAVYLCASSSSTGPNGYTFGSGTRLTVV.

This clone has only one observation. The CDR3 sequence: CASGLSDRGNEQYF. The CDR3 DNA reads TGTGCCAGCGGATTGTCGGACAGGGGAAACGAGCAGTACTTC. V is TRBV27 and J is TRBJ2-7, with 9 bases that match TRBD1. V was pared by 8 bases and J by 5 bases, with 10 bases of the junction left unmatched. CDR1 is MNHEY, CDR2 SMNVEV, per germline (reference sequence). CDR3 length equals 14 residues.

The CDR3 DNA reads as TGTGCCAGCAGCCAAGCGGGGGAAAGGGAGACCCAGTACTTC. Its protein product is CASSQAGERETQYF. The V and J genes are TRBV4-2 and TRBJ2-5; perhaps TRBD2 as D (6 bases). V was trimmed by 1 base and J by 5 bases, leaving 11 bases between them. There are 14 residues in the CDR3. Germline lookup yields CDR1 LGHNA and CDR2 YNFKEQ.

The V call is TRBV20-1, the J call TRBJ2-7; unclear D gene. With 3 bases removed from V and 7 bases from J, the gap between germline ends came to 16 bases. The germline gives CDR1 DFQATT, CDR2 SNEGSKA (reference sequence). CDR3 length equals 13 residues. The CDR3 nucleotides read TGCAGTGCTAGTCCTAAACTAAGACCAGAGCAGTACTTC. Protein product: CSASPKLRPEQYF.

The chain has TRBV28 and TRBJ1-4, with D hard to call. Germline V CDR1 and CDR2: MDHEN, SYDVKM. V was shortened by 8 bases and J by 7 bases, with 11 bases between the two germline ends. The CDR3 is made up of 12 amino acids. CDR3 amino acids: CASRSPGEKLFF. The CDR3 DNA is TGTGCCAGCCGCTCCCCCGGTGAAAAACTGTTTTTT.

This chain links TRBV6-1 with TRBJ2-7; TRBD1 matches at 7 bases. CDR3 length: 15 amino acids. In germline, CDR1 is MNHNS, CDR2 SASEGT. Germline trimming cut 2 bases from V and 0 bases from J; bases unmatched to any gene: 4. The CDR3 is CASSERQGFSYEQYF. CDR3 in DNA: TGTGCCAGCAGTGAACGACAGGGTTTCTCCTACGAGCAGTACTTC.

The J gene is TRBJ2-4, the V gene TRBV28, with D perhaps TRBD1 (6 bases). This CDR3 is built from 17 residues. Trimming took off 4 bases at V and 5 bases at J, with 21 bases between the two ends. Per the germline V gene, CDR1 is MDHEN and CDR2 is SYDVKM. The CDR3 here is CASSWDPGAVFENIQYF. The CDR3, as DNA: TGTGCCAGCAGTTGGGACCCAGGGGCGGTGTTTGAAAACATTCAGTACTTC.

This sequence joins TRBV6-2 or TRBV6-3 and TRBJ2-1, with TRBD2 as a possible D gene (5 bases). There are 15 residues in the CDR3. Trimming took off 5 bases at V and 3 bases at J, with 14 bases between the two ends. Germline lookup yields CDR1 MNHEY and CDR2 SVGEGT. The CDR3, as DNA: TGTGCCAGCAGTCAATCTAGCCCTATCTACAATGAGCAGTTCTTC. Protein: CASSQSSPIYNEQFF.

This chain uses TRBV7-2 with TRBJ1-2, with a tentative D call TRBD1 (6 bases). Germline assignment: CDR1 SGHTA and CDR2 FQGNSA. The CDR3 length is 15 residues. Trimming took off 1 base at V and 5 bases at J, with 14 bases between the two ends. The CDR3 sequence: CASSLEGGSIYGYTF. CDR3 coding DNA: TGTGCCAGCAGCTTAGAGGGGGGGAGCATATATGGCTACACCTTC.

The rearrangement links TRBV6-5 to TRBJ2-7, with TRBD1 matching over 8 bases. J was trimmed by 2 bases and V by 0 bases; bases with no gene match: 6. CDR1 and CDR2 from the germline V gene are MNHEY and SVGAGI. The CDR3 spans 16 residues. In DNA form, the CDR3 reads TGTGCCAGCAGTTACTCGATAGGGACAGGAGCCTACGAGCAGTACTTC. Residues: CASSYSIGTGAYEQYF.